This T cell receptor beta chain was captured in a study of T cell repertoires in cytomegalovirus infection. Study at large: It was the public TCR beta signatures that indicated both CMV infection and matching HLA type. Study-wide results and caveats: Of the TCR beta families, the public ones yielded a cumulative frequency that identified carriers of CMV plus the relevant HLA. It was HLA-C-restricted CMV-specific TCR beta clonotypes that dominated the response ex vivo.

TCRdb recomputed calls from the reads with MiXCR, one row per CDR3 protein. This table holds roughly 250,000 distinct CDR3 sequences, over 9% found once. In germline, CDR1 is SGHTA, CDR2 FQGTGA. The V gene lost 5 bases and the J gene lost 0 bases, with 11 bases spanning the gap. The CDR3 runs to 15 residues. The table lists this clonotype with many counts. Its antigen remains unidentified. This TCR was recovered from a human donor in good health (CMV status not recorded). Some clones in this sample may be carry-over from other donors' samples. The chain employs TRBV7-3 and TRBJ2-1; D is unresolved. The sample taken for sequencing was PBMCs. CDR3 amino acids: CASSAMMSSYNEQFF. The CDR3 coding sequence is TGTGCCAGCAGCGCAATGATGAGCTCCTACAATGAGCAGTTCTTC.